This TCR beta chain was sequenced in a study of blood T cell repertoires in COVID-19. Here immunoSEQ multiplex PCR was the method, and the copy in TCRdb shows in-frame clones only, minus some. Found here are 500,000 to 600,000 clones, roughly nine tenths of them singletons; the top ten hold 7.8%. Material for sequencing was peripheral blood. This TCR was sampled from a woman aged 50 to 60 with COVID-19, enrolled during active disease.

This CDR3 reads CASSQGALYEQYF. CDR3 DNA: TGTGCCAGCAGCCAGGGGGCCCTCTACGAGCAGTACTTC. V and J are TRBV3-1 (or the pseudogene TRBV3-2) and TRBJ2-7, with TRBD1 as a possible D gene (6 bases). The CDR3 covers 13 residues. Germline CDR1 reads LGHDT; CDR2 reads YNNKEL (reference sequence). V dropped 3 bases and J dropped 3 bases, with 9 bases sitting between them.